The clone carrying this TCR beta chain was counted only a few times. The target antigen is unknown. In TCRdb, the 5' RACE reads were re-called with MiXCR into one record per CDR3 protein. The data hold 92,000 or so distinct CDR3 sequences, with about 14% observed a single time. The data originate from a study of T-cell memory formation after mild COVID-19. General study findings and limits: The SARS-CoV-2 specificity of second-wave clones reaching peak at day 37 remained unverified.

CDR3 length equals 14 residues. Germline loops: CDR1 MNHNY, CDR2 SVGAGI (reference sequence). Trimming cost V 10 bases and J 1 base; bases outside gene matches: 7. The sequenced sample consisted of PBMCs or a T cell subset sorted from them (not recorded which). The TCR was taken from a man between 18 and 29 years old who had mild COVID-19 (a few samples of this study predate the infection). Cell type and time point are not known. The chain couples TRBV6-6 to TRBJ2-3, with TRBD1 matching over 8 bases. The CDR3 coding sequence is TGTGCCACCCGGGACAGGTACCGCACAGATACGCAGTATTTT. Translation gives CATRDRYRTDTQYF.